Shown below are 7 T cell receptor beta chains from a single sample sequenced in a study of blood T cells in healthy people across ages. For the second PCR, which ran for 7 to 11 cycles, a sample-barcoded 5' primer and a J-beta primer mix were used. TCRdb reprocessed the 5' RACE reads via MiXCR and lists one record per CDR3 protein. The sample holds fewer than 950,000 distinct CDR3 sequences, roughly 35% seen once. The sequenced material came from blood. These receptors came from a man between 18 and 35 years old in good health.

Notes on this clonotype: An end of the junction differs from the germline gene, which may be a read error. V gene TRBV2 combines with J gene TRBJ2-3; D gene unclear. CDR1 is SNHLY and CDR2 is FYNNEI in the germline V gene. The length of the CDR3 is 15 residues. CDR3 loop: CASSERQLLTATQYF. Written as DNA, the CDR3 is TGTGCCAGCAGTGAAAGACAATTACTCACAGCTACGCAGTATTTT. Based on the CDR3 plus reference TRBV2 and TRBJ2-3, the full variable domain is EPEVTQTPSHQVTQMGQEVILRCVPISNHLYFYWYRQILGQKVEFLVSFYNNEISEKSEIFDDQFSVERPDGSNFTLKIRSTKLEDSAMYFCASSERQLLTATQYFGPGTRLTVL.

This clonotype has only a few counts. The J gene is TRBJ2-1, the V gene TRBV4-1; D gene unclear. CDR1 is MGHRA and CDR2 is YSYEKL in the germline V gene. The CDR3 length is 15 residues. Between the trimmed V and J ends, which lost 2 bases and 4 bases, there was a span of 12 bases. The CDR3 sequence is CASSQQAGQYNEQFF. CDR3 nucleotide sequence: TGCGCCAGCAGCCAACAGGCAGGCCAATACAATGAGCAGTTCTTC.

V and J are TRBV20-1 and TRBJ1-2; a possible D gene is TRBD1 (5 bases). The CDR3 contains 14 residues. From germline, CDR1 is DFQATT and CDR2 SNEGSKA (reference sequence). Trimming stripped 3 bases from V and 4 bases from J, with 15 bases between. The CDR3 loop is CSARALQVTYGYTF. CDR3 in DNA: TGCAGTGCTAGGGCCTTACAGGTTACCTATGGCTACACCTTC.

Concerning this clonotype itself: The junction shows a germline mismatch at one end, possibly a read error. The J gene is TRBJ2-3, the V gene TRBV2; D not resolved. The CDR3 is 12 amino acids. Germline V gene data show CDR1 as SNHLY and CDR2 as FYNNEI. CDR3 amino acids: CASSGFTPLTDF. The CDR3, as DNA: TGTGCCAGCAGTGGGTTCACCCCGCTTACGGATTTT.

This clonotype was detected many times. This chain uses TRBV10-3 with TRBJ2-7; D is possibly TRBD2 (5 bases). V was trimmed by 3 bases and J by 7 bases, leaving 10 bases between them. Germline V CDR1 and CDR2: ENHRY, SYGVKD. CDR3 length: 12 amino acids. The chain's CDR3 is CAISDRGYEQYF. DNA of the CDR3: TGTGCCATCAGTGACCGCGGGTATGAGCAGTACTTC.

The chain combines TRBV7-2 with TRBJ2-1; TRBD1 agrees at 9 bases. V shed 1 base and J 13 bases; nucleotides not matched to a gene: 11. Germline values: CDR1 SGHTA, CDR2 FQGNSA. The CDR3 consists of 15 residues. Here the CDR3 reads CASSLVRTGEETQFF. The CDR3 DNA reads as TGTGCCAGCAGCTTAGTAAGGACAGGGGAGGAGACCCAGTTCTTC.

This clonotype was seen only a few times. The chain is built from TRBV5-6 and TRBJ2-5; no clear D. Germline V gene sequence: CDR1 SGHDT, CDR2 YYEEEE. Trimming took off 4 bases at V and 11 bases at J, with 27 bases between the two ends. The CDR3 runs to 16 residues. CDR3 DNA sequence: TGTGCCAGCAGCCAATGGGCTCCTATCTTCTACAAGGAGCAGTACTTC. This gives the protein CASSQWAPIFYKEQYF.